The 15 T cell receptor beta chains below come from one sample, sequenced in a study of PD-L1 blockade in urothelial cancer. Time point meaning: pretreatment peripheral blood. Repertoires were generated with immunoSEQ multiplex PCR, while TCRdb's copy carries only in-frame clones and drops some. The repertoire holds 130,000 or so clones, with approximately 84% as singletons. The source material was PBMCs, sampled around atezolizumab (anti-PD-L1) treatment. The origin of the receptors is a man aged 50 to 60 with urothelial cancer.

This chain joins TRBV4-2 and TRBJ2-6; 9 nucleotides align to TRBD1. The CDR3 contains 19 residues. Germline V gene lookup returns CDR1 LGHNA and CDR2 YNFKEQ. The V segment lost 3 bases and the J segment 4 bases; nucleotides outside the gene matches: 13. The chain's CDR3 is CASSQVNRGPRTGANVLTF. In DNA form, the CDR3 reads TGTGCCAGCAGCCAGGTTAACAGGGGGCCCCGCACAGGGGCCAACGTCCTGACTTTC.

The gene calls are TRBV5-6 and TRBJ1-1; D remains unclear. This CDR3 spans 13 amino acids. Looked up from germline, CDR1 is SGHDT and CDR2 is YYEEEE. V lost 2 bases to trimming and J lost 1 base, with 6 bases between them. The CDR3 nucleotides are TGTGCCAGCAGCTTTGGAGGGAACACTGAAGCTTTCTTT. Translating gives CASSFGGNTEAFF.

This chain joins TRBV27 and TRBJ1-5, with 7 bases fitting TRBD1. CDR1 and CDR2 from the germline V gene are MNHEY and SMNVEV (reference sequence). The J segment lost 5 bases and the V segment lost 7 bases, leaving 14 bases of the junction unmatched. The CDR3 extends over 16 amino acids. The CDR3 spells CASILQQGTPYQPQHF. The CDR3 DNA is TGTGCCAGCATCCTCCAACAGGGGACGCCCTATCAGCCCCAGCATTTT.

The rearrangement links TRBV18 to TRBJ1-2, with a tentative D call TRBD1 (5 bases). The CDR3 is 16 residues long. V shed 3 bases and J shed 4 bases, with 18 bases lying between them. Per germline, CDR1 KGHSH and CDR2 LQKENI. CDR3 protein: CASSPPGGAGGYGYTF. As DNA, the CDR3 is TGTGCCAGCTCACCCCCGGGCGGGGCCGGCGGCTATGGCTACACCTTC.

The genes are TRBV9 and TRBJ2-3; tentatively, D is TRBD1 (6 bases). CDR3 length equals 15 residues. Germline loops: CDR1 SGDLS, CDR2 YYNGEE. Trimming pared 0 bases from V and 3 bases from J, leaving 11 bases between. This chain's CDR3 is CASSVAPTGTDTQYF. As DNA, the CDR3 is TGTGCCAGCAGCGTAGCCCCGACAGGTACAGATACGCAGTATTTT.

The chain couples TRBV27 to TRBJ2-3; 12 positions agree with TRBD2. There are 17 residues in the CDR3. Germline CDR1 MNHEY, CDR2 SMNVEV (reference sequence). V shed 5 bases and J 6 bases; nucleotides not matched to a gene: 12. The CDR3 DNA reads TGTGCCAGCAGTATTGACGGACTAGCGGGACCCAGGGATACGCAGTATTTT. The encoded protein is CASSIDGLAGPRDTQYF.

This chain joins TRBV9 and TRBJ1-5, with 8 bases that match TRBD1. This CDR3 spans 14 amino acids. Germline assignment: CDR1 SGDLS and CDR2 YYNGEE. The V gene end was trimmed by 2 bases and the J gene end by 5 bases; junction bases not matched to a gene: 3. CDR3 bases: TGTGCCAGCAGCGTTACAGGGGGGGATCAGCCCCAGCATTTT. It specifies CASSVTGGDQPQHF.

The CDR3 DNA sequence: TGTGCCAGCAGCCCATTTAGACAGCCAACCCACGAGCAGTACTTC. Residues: CASSPFRQPTHEQYF. The chain is built from TRBV28 and TRBJ2-7; tentative D call: TRBD1 (5 bases). Germline V gives CDR1 MDHEN, CDR2 SYDVKM. The V end lost 6 bases, the J end lost 5 bases, and 20 bases lay between the germline ends. The CDR3 has 15 residues.

In this sample, this clone turned up a few times. V gene TRBV5-1 combines with J gene TRBJ2-1; TRBD2 is a possible D gene (5 bases). The V gene's germline CDR1 is SGHRS and CDR2 YFSETQ. The CDR3 length is 14 residues. The ends were cut back, 3 bases at V and 3 bases at J, with 10 bases in the middle. This CDR3 reads CASSSYRGYNEQFF. CDR3 DNA: TGCGCCAGCAGCTCATACCGGGGCTACAATGAGCAGTTCTTC. Complete variable domain (other parts from reference TRBV5-1 and TRBJ2-1): KAGVTQTPRYLIKTRGQQVTLSCSPISGHRSVSWYQQTPGQGLQFLFEYFSETQRNKGNFPGRFSGRQFSNSRSEMNVSTLELGDSALYLCASSSYRGYNEQFFGPGTRLTVL.

The chain has TRBV6-5 and TRBJ1-1; 7 nucleotides line up with TRBD1. After removal of 6 bases from V and 2 bases from J, the junction contained 6 bases not matched to a gene. CDR1 is MNHEY and CDR2 is SVGAGI in the germline V gene. There are 14 residues in the CDR3. CDR3 DNA: TGTGCCAGCAGACCCGGGACAGCCAACACTGAAGCTTTCTTT. Translating it yields CASRPGTANTEAFF.

The DNA of the CDR3 is TGTGCCAGCTCACCACCGGGGGGGGTAACTGAAGCTTTCTTT. The encoded protein is CASSPPGGVTEAFF. The chain has TRBV18 and TRBJ1-1; TRBD1 is a possible D gene (5 bases). This CDR3 is 14 amino acids long. Germline assignment: CDR1 KGHSH and CDR2 LQKENI. V lost 0 bases and J lost 5, with 10 bases in between.

The CDR3 bases are TGTGCCAGCAGCGGGACTCTGCAGGGGATCGCGACCCAGTACTTC. Translated, it gives CASSGTLQGIATQYF. The chain has TRBV9 and TRBJ2-5, with D possibly being TRBD1 (6 bases). Trimming took off 3 bases at V and 7 bases at J, with 19 bases between the two ends. CDR3 size: 15 residues. CDR1 SGDLS and CDR2 YYNGEE come from the germline V gene.

A remark on this clone: One junction end does not reproduce the germline sequence, and a read error may be involved. This same CDR3 is encoded by further DNA sequences in the sample. The rearrangement links TRBV5-6 to TRBJ1-3, with 11 nucleotides matching TRBD1. The CDR3 sequence is 16 residues long. Germline values: CDR1 SGHDT, CDR2 YYEEEE. DNA of the CDR3: TGTGCTAGCAGCGCCCGGACAGGGGGCGCTGGAAACACCATATATTTT. This codes for CASSARTGGAGNTIYF.

V usage is TRBV28 and J usage is TRBJ2-3; TRBD2 matches 12 bases. CDR3 length: 15 amino acids. Losses at the gene ends were 5 bases for V and 5 bases for J; bases not matched to a gene: 5. CDR1 and CDR2 (germline): MDHEN, SYDVKM. CDR3 nucleotide sequence: TGTGCCAGCAGTCCGCCGACTAGCGGGAGAGATACGCAGTATTTT. Protein: CASSPPTSGRDTQYF.

This sequence joins TRBV27 and TRBJ1-4; possible D gene TRBD1, 6 bases. The V gene lost 5 bases and the J gene lost 6 bases, with 16 bases spanning the gap. This CDR3 comprises 15 residues. CDR1 MNHEY and CDR2 SMNVEV come from the germline V gene (reference sequence). In DNA, the CDR3 is TGTGCCAGCAGTGAAACAGGGAGTTCCTATGAAAAACTGTTTTTT. This codes for CASSETGSSYEKLFF.